The 25 T cell receptor beta chains listed next were all sequenced from one sample in a study of CD4 T cells in relation to SARS-CoV-2 and coronaviruses. What these receptors recognize is not known. Sequencing used immunoSEQ multiplex PCR; TCRdb keeps in-frame clones, though not all of them. The repertoire includes around 30,000 clones, more than 65% of them detected once, and roughly 3.2% sits in the top ten. Sequencing used memory CD4+ T cells from PBMCs, cultured in vitro. The receptors shown here come from an adult with COVID-19.

The chain carries TRBV7-2 and TRBJ2-7, with 9 nucleotides matching TRBD2. The CDR3 is 14 residues long. Germline loops: CDR1 SGHTA, CDR2 FQGNSA. Trimming removed 1 base from V and 6 bases from J; junction bases left unmatched: 4. In DNA, the CDR3 is TGTGCCAGCAGCTTAGTGGCGGGAGGGGTCGAGCAGTACTTC. It translates to CASSLVAGGVEQYF.

V is TRBV27 and J is TRBJ2-7, with D possibly TRBD1 on 6 matching bases. Germline assignment: CDR1 MNHEY and CDR2 SMNVEV (reference sequence). V lost 5 bases and J lost 0, with 14 bases in between. This CDR3 contains 15 residues. CDR3 loop: CASSARYRDSYEQYF. The CDR3 DNA reads TGTGCCAGCAGTGCCCGATACAGGGACTCCTACGAGCAGTACTTC.

The chain uses TRBV5-1 and TRBJ2-5; D remains unclear. Germline-derived CDR1 and CDR2 are SGHRS and YFSETQ. The CDR3 extends over 13 amino acids. V was pared by 2 bases and J by 1 base, with 6 bases between. CDR3 sequence (DNA): TGCGCCAGCAGCTTAATAGCCCAAGAGACCCAGTACTTC. Amino acids: CASSLIAQETQYF.

This sequence joins TRBV10-3 and TRBJ2-1; D unresolved. V shed 6 bases and J shed 2 bases, with 11 bases lying between them. This CDR3 is 14 amino acids long. From germline, CDR1 is ENHRY and CDR2 SYGVKD. CDR3 nucleotide sequence: TGTGCCATCAGCACCAGCCTAACCTACAATGAGCAGTTCTTC. It specifies CAISTSLTYNEQFF.

This clone was seen a single time. The V and J genes are TRBV19 and TRBJ2-6; no clear D gene. Germline CDR1 reads LNHDA; CDR2 reads SQIVND (reference sequence). The V and J ends lost 6 bases and 3 bases respectively, with 12 bases between them. CDR3 length: 15 amino acids. CDR3 in amino acids: CASRTDLSGANVLTF. The CDR3, as DNA: TGTGCCAGTAGAACGGACCTTAGTGGGGCCAACGTCCTGACTTTC.

This chain joins TRBV28 and TRBJ2-5; a possible D gene is TRBD1 (6 bases). The CDR3 consists of 14 residues. Looked up from germline, CDR1 is MDHEN and CDR2 is SYDVKM. Trimming left V 4 bases short and J 1 base short, with 10 bases between. The CDR3 protein is CASSSRRGQETQYF. The DNA of the CDR3 is TGTGCCAGCAGTTCCCGCAGGGGCCAAGAGACCCAGTACTTC.

The gene calls are TRBV19 and TRBJ2-7, with 11 bases identical to TRBD1. Germline V gene sequence: CDR1 LNHDA, CDR2 SQIVND (reference sequence). The CDR3 is 15 residues long. With V trimmed by 4 bases and J by 3 bases, 5 bases remained unmatched. This chain's CDR3 is CASSKTGTGGYEQYF. CDR3 nucleotides: TGTGCCAGTAGTAAAACCGGGACAGGGGGCTACGAGCAGTACTTC.

The rearrangement joins TRBV5-1 to TRBJ2-2; D is uncertain. Germline V gene data show CDR1 as SGHRS and CDR2 as YFSETQ. V lost 0 bases and J 1 base, leaving 4 bases between the germline ends. The CDR3 is 14 residues long. CDR3 DNA sequence: TGCGCCAGCAGCTTGGGTTTGAACACCGGGGAGCTGTTTTTT. Translating it yields CASSLGLNTGELFF.

This chain joins TRBV9 and TRBJ2-5; D call uncertain. The ends were cut back, 0 bases at V and 4 bases at J, with 16 bases in the middle. Germline V gene lookup returns CDR1 SGDLS and CDR2 YYNGEE. The CDR3 totals 16 residues. CDR3 loop: CASSVGPEYRRETQYF. As DNA, the CDR3 is TGTGCCAGCAGCGTAGGGCCGGAGTACAGAAGAGAGACCCAGTACTTC.

This clone has more than one count but fewer than ten. V gene TRBV6-6 combines with J gene TRBJ2-7; 9 positions match TRBD1. Germline assignment: CDR1 MNHNY and CDR2 SVGAGI (reference sequence). CDR3 size: 16 residues. V gave up 5 bases and J gave up 5 bases; unmatched junction bases: 13. CDR3 sequence: CASSRNRDRVANEQYF. In DNA, the CDR3 is TGTGCCAGCAGTCGAAACCGGGACAGGGTAGCAAACGAGCAGTACTTC.

The chain recombines TRBV12-3 or TRBV12-4 with TRBJ2-1, with D possibly being TRBD2 (5 bases). Trimming shortened V by 7 bases and J by 6 bases, and 13 bases separated the two germline ends. This CDR3 is built from 13 residues. The CDR3 is CASILVGVNEQFF. Written as DNA, the CDR3 is TGTGCCAGCATCCTTGTCGGGGTCAATGAGCAGTTCTTC.

The CDR3 DNA sequence: TGTGCCTGGAGTGTATACAGCGATAATTCACCCCTCCACTTT. Translation: CAWSVYSDNSPLHF. The chain couples TRBV30 to TRBJ1-6; D is ambiguous. Trimming took off 0 bases at V and 5 bases at J, with 8 bases between the two ends. The CDR3 spans 14 residues. Looked up from germline, CDR1 is GTSNPN and CDR2 is SVGIG (reference sequence). The full variable domain, its missing parts supplied by reference TRBV30 and TRBJ1-6, is SQTIHQWPATLVQPVGSPLSLECTVEGTSNPNLYWYRQAAGRGLQLLFYSVGIGQISSEVPQNLSASRPQDRQFILSSKKLLLSDSGFYLCAWSVYSDNSPLHFGNGTRLTVT.

The chain has TRBV4-1 and TRBJ2-1, with D possibly being TRBD2 (6 bases). Germline V gene data show CDR1 as MGHRA and CDR2 as YSYEKL. This CDR3 has 17 residues. With 3 bases removed from V and 6 bases from J, the gap between germline ends came to 21 bases. CDR3 bases: TGCGCCAGCAGCCATCCACTAGCCGGAGATTATGGCAATGAGCAGTTCTTC. Its translation is CASSHPLAGDYGNEQFF.

The chain joins TRBV7-9 to TRBJ2-1; D is perhaps TRBD2 (5 bases). From germline, CDR1 is SEHNR and CDR2 FQNEAQ (reference sequence). The length of the CDR3 is 14 residues. The V end lost 4 bases, the J end lost 4 bases, and 11 bases lay between the germline ends. The CDR3 bases are TGTGCCAGCAGCTCCGATCGGGGTTACAATGAGCAGTTCTTC. Translated: CASSSDRGYNEQFF.

J is TRBJ2-1 and V is TRBV7-9; 7 nucleotides align to TRBD1. CDR1 is SEHNR and CDR2 is FQNEAQ in the germline V gene (reference sequence). The CDR3 has 13 residues. J was trimmed by 13 bases and V by 6 bases; bases with no gene match: 12. CDR3 in amino acids: CASRSEARDSQFF. Here the CDR3 DNA reads TGTGCCAGCAGGTCGGAGGCTCGGGACAGCCAGTTCTTC.

The chain carries TRBV6-5 and TRBJ1-1; no clear D gene. The V gene's germline CDR1 is MNHEY and CDR2 SVGAGI. The V and J ends lost 5 bases and 0 bases respectively, with 10 bases between them. This CDR3 is 14 amino acids long. This chain's CDR3 is CASSPPGMNTEAFF. CDR3 nucleotides: TGTGCCAGCAGTCCCCCGGGGATGAACACTGAAGCTTTCTTT.

This clone has just a few counts. The CDR3, as DNA: TGTGCCAGCGGTCTCCCAGGACGTGAGCAGTACTTC. The encoded protein is CASGLPGREQYF. The chain carries TRBV27 and TRBJ2-7, with unresolved D. Trimming stripped 8 bases from V and 7 bases from J, with 15 bases between. The V gene's germline CDR1 is MNHEY and CDR2 SMNVEV (reference sequence). The CDR3 has 12 residues.

This clone showed up just a few times. Other DNA sequences of this sample code for an identical CDR3. J is TRBJ2-7 and V is TRBV24-1, with D unresolved. V lost 4 bases to trimming and J lost 3 bases, with 9 bases between them. CDR1 and CDR2 from the germline V gene are KGHDR and SFDVKD. CDR3 length equals 13 residues. CDR3 amino acids: CATSDSTFYEQYF. CDR3 nucleotides: TGTGCCACCAGTGACTCGACGTTCTACGAGCAGTACTTC.

The V gene is TRBV19, the J gene TRBJ1-5, with TRBD1 identical over 8 bases. This CDR3 is 15 amino acids long. The ends lost 3 bases at V and 6 bases at J; junction bases unmatched: 7. Germline V gives CDR1 LNHDA, CDR2 SQIVND (reference sequence). This CDR3 reads CASSMDRAVRQPQHF. The DNA of the CDR3 is TGTGCCAGTAGTATGGACAGGGCGGTGCGTCAGCCCCAGCATTTT. The whole variable domain, filled in from reference TRBV19 and TRBJ1-5, reads DGGITQSPKYLFRKEGQNVTLSCEQNLNHDAMYWYRQDPGQGLRLIYYSQIVNDFQKGDIAEGYSVSREKKESFPLTVTSAQKNPTAFYLCASSMDRAVRQPQHFGDGTRLSIL.

This clone was detected once. The chain joins TRBV7-2 to TRBJ2-5, with TRBD2 matching over 11 bases. CDR1 and CDR2 (germline): SGHTA, FQGNSA. Trimming cost V 5 bases and J 1 base; bases outside gene matches: 6. This CDR3 is 16 amino acids long. CDR3 sequence reads: CASSLRTSGLQETQYF. CDR3 nucleotide sequence: TGTGCCAGCAGCCTGCGGACTAGCGGGCTCCAAGAGACCCAGTACTTC.

This chain uses TRBV29-1 with TRBJ2-2; the D gene is possibly TRBD1 (6 bases). CDR1 SQVTM and CDR2 ANQGSEA come from the germline V gene. The CDR3 is 15 amino acids. With 6 bases removed from V and 0 bases from J, the gap between germline ends came to 14 bases. The CDR3, as DNA: TGCAGCGTAACGACAGGTCCGACGAACACCGGGGAGCTGTTTTTT. It specifies CSVTTGPTNTGELFF.

This clone came up a few times. The chain employs TRBV5-1 and TRBJ2-7; TRBD1 matches at 8 bases. Germline-derived CDR1 and CDR2 are SGHRS and YFSETQ. The CDR3 totals 15 residues. Trimming cost V 5 bases and J 0 bases; bases outside gene matches: 7. The CDR3 bases are TGCGCCAGCAGACGTGGACAGGGAAGCTCCTACGAGCAGTACTTC. Translation gives CASRRGQGSSYEQYF.

The sample holds a few counts of this clone. This rearrangement joins TRBV30 to TRBJ1-6, with TRBD1 matching 8 bases. CDR1 is GTSNPN and CDR2 is SVGIG in the germline V gene (reference sequence). Trimming cost V 6 bases and J 10 bases; bases outside gene matches: 17. This CDR3 is built from 16 residues. In DNA form, the CDR3 reads TGTGCCTGCCATCGAGCAGGGGGCCTTTTCGGGTCACCCCTCCACTTT. Residues: CACHRAGGLFGSPLHF.

The chain has TRBV14 and TRBJ2-7, with D perhaps given as TRBD1 or TRBD2 (5 bases each). CDR1 and CDR2 from the germline V gene are SGHDN and FVKESK. CDR3 length: 16 residues. The V gene lost 0 bases and the J gene lost 3 bases, with 15 bases spanning the gap. The CDR3 spells CASSQDSGQRGYEQYF. CDR3 nucleotide sequence: TGTGCCAGCAGCCAAGATTCGGGGCAGCGAGGCTACGAGCAGTACTTC.

The chain combines TRBV9 with TRBJ2-7, with D possibly TRBD2 on 5 matching bases. V lost 4 bases and J 2 bases, leaving 10 bases between the germline ends. The germline gives CDR1 SGDLS, CDR2 YYNGEE. The length of the CDR3 is 13 residues. The CDR3 here is CASSPGGPYEQYF. The CDR3 DNA follows: TGTGCCAGCAGCCCAGGAGGACCCTACGAGCAGTACTTC.